This T cell receptor beta chain is drawn from a study of blood T cell repertoires in COVID-19. As for the study in general: The cDNA or gDNA used as material had been derived from T cells, B-cell-depleted T cells, or PBMCs.

Seattle cases were enrolled at active infection and followed longitudinally. Between the trimmed V and J ends, which lost 0 bases and 4 bases, there was a span of 12 bases. The CDR3 runs 15 residues. CDR1 and CDR2 (germline): SGHAT, FQNNGV. Per the study methods: How many nucleated cells were present was estimated from reference gene primer amplification. TCRdb keeps only in-frame clones here, not all; method: immunoSEQ multiplex PCR. V and J calls and clone size follow that table, whereas D and trimming were derived from the DNA. The sample consists of 330,000 or so clones, approximately 89% of them appearing once.

The sequencing input was peripheral blood. This TCR derives from a woman in her fifties or sixties with COVID-19, enrolled during active disease. The rearrangement links TRBV11-2 to TRBJ1-1; weak D call: TRBD1 (5 bases). The CDR3 coding sequence is TGTGCCAGCAGCTTAGAAAGGGGAAGGGGCACTGAAGCTTTCTTT. This encodes CASSLERGRGTEAFF. Together with reference TRBV11-2 and TRBJ1-1, the CDR3 gives the full variable domain: EAGVAQSPRYKIIEKRQSVAFWCNPISGHATLYWYQQILGQGPKLLIQFQNNGVVDDSQLPKDRFSAERLKGVDSTLKIQPAKLEDSAVYLCASSLERGRGTEAFFGQGTRLTVV.